Listed here are 7 T cell receptor beta chains from one sample, sequenced in a study of OX40 agonist ivuxolimab in advanced cancers. This table comes from immunoSEQ multiplex PCR, and its TCRdb copy is limited to in-frame clones, with some not included. The table shows 70,000 to 95,000 clones, with about 90% occurring only once. The sequencing here drew on CD4+ or CD8+ T cells sorted from blood, taken in a trial of the OX40 agonist ivuxolimab. The receptors here all came from an adult with an advanced solid tumor such as melanoma, head and neck, liver or kidney cancer.

The genes are TRBV5-6 and TRBJ2-1, with D possibly matching TRBD1 (5 bases). The CDR3 has 15 amino acids. The V gene's germline CDR1 is SGHDT and CDR2 YYEEEE. The germline V and J ends were trimmed by 1 base and 4 bases, with 12 bases remaining between them. CDR3 residues: CASSLQGDGYNEQFF. Here the CDR3 DNA reads TGTGCCAGCAGCTTGCAAGGGGATGGGTACAATGAGCAGTTCTTC.

The chain recombines TRBV5-1 with TRBJ2-7; 7 bases line up with TRBD1. This CDR3 has 13 amino acids. Germline CDR1 reads SGHRS; CDR2 reads YFSETQ. V was pared by 3 bases and J by 2 bases, with 2 bases of the junction left unmatched. This chain's CDR3 is CASSWGQTYEQYF. The CDR3 DNA follows: TGCGCCAGCAGCTGGGGACAGACCTACGAGCAGTACTTC. The full variable domain, with the rest looked up from reference TRBV5-1 and TRBJ2-7, is KAGVTQTPRYLIKTRGQQVTLSCSPISGHRSVSWYQQTPGQGLQFLFEYFSETQRNKGNFPGRFSGRQFSNSRSEMNVSTLELGDSALYLCASSWGQTYEQYFGPGTRLTVT.

In this sample, this clone turned up once. DNA for the CDR3: TGTGCCAGCAGCTTAGCTCTGGACCCTACCTACGAGCAGTACTTC. It translates to CASSLALDPTYEQYF. The chain combines TRBV7-6 with TRBJ2-7, with D unclear. Germline loops: CDR1 SGHVS, CDR2 FNYEAQ. The V end lost 0 bases, the J end lost 2 bases, and 11 bases lay between the germline ends. The CDR3 consists of 15 residues.

The chain has TRBV14 and TRBJ2-1, with D perhaps matching TRBD2 (6 bases). V was trimmed by 3 bases and J by 10 bases, leaving 16 bases between them. The CDR3 is 14 amino acids. CDR1 and CDR2 (germline): SGHDN, FVKESK. The CDR3 loop reads CASSQGGPGQEQFF. CDR3 coding DNA: TGTGCCAGCAGCCAGGGAGGCCCGGGGCAGGAGCAGTTCTTC.

This sequence joins TRBV19 and TRBJ1-3; no reliable D call. The CDR3 has 14 amino acids. The germline V gene encodes CDR1 LNHDA and CDR2 SQIVND (reference sequence). The ends were cut back, 4 bases at V and 0 bases at J, with 7 bases in the middle. The CDR3 loop reads CASSKSHSGNTIYF. The CDR3 region has the DNA TGTGCCAGTAGTAAAAGCCACTCTGGAAACACCATATATTTT.

This clone was picked up a small number of times. CDR3 in DNA: TGTGCTTGGGATCTGACAGGGACGGGCTACACCTTC. Translated: CAWDLTGTGYTF. The rearrangement links TRBV30 to TRBJ1-2, with 7 bases aligning to TRBD1. The CDR3 is made up of 12 amino acids. Germline V CDR1 and CDR2: GTSNPN, SVGIG (reference sequence).

Points on this clone: This sample also contains other DNA sequences that code for the same CDR3. This chain joins TRBV19 and TRBJ1-5, with TRBD1 matching 8 bases. With 5 bases clipped from V and 4 bases from J, the junction kept 10 bases outside the gene matches. CDR1 and CDR2 from the germline V gene are LNHDA and SQIVND (reference sequence). This CDR3 spans 16 amino acids. CDR3 amino acids: CASSPTGARTNQPQHF. As DNA, the CDR3 is TGTGCCAGTAGTCCGACAGGGGCGCGAACAAATCAGCCCCAGCATTTT.